These T cell receptor beta chains were read from a single sample in a study of spatial heterogeneity in lung cancer. From the 5' RACE reads, TCRdb called clonotypes with MiXCR, one entry per CDR3 protein. Found here are under 20,000 distinct CDR3 sequences, around 7% of them singletons; the top ten hold roughly 19%. The input for sequencing was lung tumor tissue, taken at surgery. Receptors were obtained from a female donor with early-stage non-small cell lung cancer. CDR3s include the opening cysteine and the closing phenylalanine or tryptophan. D genes are given only for firm matches. Rows give clone size only sometimes, using once, few, many, or a class for an expanded clone.

j_call,v_call,d_call,cdr3_length,clone_size,cdr3_aa,cdr3_nt
TRBJ2-5,TRBV4-1,.,17,many,CASSQDKGGARGETQYF,TGCGCCAGCAGCCAAGATAAGGGGGGCGCACGAGGGGAGACCCAGTACTTC
TRBJ1-6,TRBV12-3/TRBV12-4,.,16,many,CASSIGQLSYNSPLHF,TGTGCCAGCAGTATCGGACAGCTCTCCTATAATTCACCCCTCCACTTT
TRBJ2-5,TRBV20-1,.,14,many,CSANTGAGEETQYF,TGCAGTGCTAACACCGGGGCAGGGGAAGAGACCCAGTACTTC
TRBJ2-7,TRBV20-1,TRBD1,14,many,CSASKTGGATEQYF,TGCAGTGCTAGTAAGACAGGGGGCGCGACCGAGCAGTACTTC
TRBJ2-6,TRBV20-1,TRBD1,16,many,CSAGTGHTSGANVLTF,TGCAGTGCTGGGACAGGACATACCTCTGGGGCCAACGTCCTGACTTTC
TRBJ2-1,TRBV5-1,.,18,many,CASSLDGLTIRLDNEQFF,TGCGCCAGCAGCTTGGATGGGCTAACAATAAGATTGGACAATGAGCAGTTCTTC
TRBJ2-7,TRBV6-5,.,12,.,CASMGFTYEQYF,TGTGCCAGCATGGGGTTTACCTACGAGCAGTACTTC
TRBJ2-7,TRBV20-1,TRBD2,13,few,CSASGTSSVEQYF,TGCAGTGCTAGTGGGACTAGCTCTGTCGAGCAGTACTTC
TRBJ1-4,TRBV11-1,.,15,.,CASSTRDRVDEKLFF,TGTGCCAGCAGCACCCGGGACCGTGTGGATGAAAAACTGTTTTTT
TRBJ2-7,TRBV20-1,TRBD1,13,once,CSAQDRLGYEQYF,TGCAGTGCTCAGGACAGGCTGGGGTACGAGCAGTACTTC
TRBJ2-2,TRBV5-6,.,15,.,CASSPYQVNTGELFF,TGTGCCAGCAGCCCCTACCAGGTGAACACCGGGGAGCTGTTTTTT
TRBJ1-2,TRBV28,TRBD1,16,many,CASSLNPGQDNYGYTF,TGTGCCAGCAGTCTTAACCCGGGACAGGACAACTATGGCTACACCTTC
TRBJ2-7,TRBV6-2/TRBV6-3,TRBD2,16,.,CASSQPSGGTSYEQYF,TGTGCCAGCAGTCAACCTAGCGGGGGGACCTCCTACGAGCAGTACTTC
TRBJ2-2,TRBV28,TRBD1,13,many,CASRTGSGGELFF,TGTGCCAGCAGGACAGGGAGCGGCGGGGAGCTGTTTTTT
TRBJ2-5,TRBV28,.,12,.,CASSLHLQTQYF,TGTGCCAGCAGTTTACATCTCCAGACCCAGTACTTC
TRBJ1-6,TRBV18,.,13,few,CASSPNYNSPLHF,TGTGCCAGCTCACCCAACTATAATTCACCCCTCCACTTT
TRBJ2-7,TRBV20-1,TRBD2,14,.,CSARRLAGTYEQYF,TGCAGTGCTCGCCGACTAGCGGGGACCTACGAGCAGTACTTC
TRBJ1-3,TRBV29-1,.,12,many,CSVRQGPNTIYF,TGCAGCGTTCGGCAGGGCCCAAACACCATATATTTT
TRBJ2-7,TRBV6-2/TRBV6-3,.,12,many,CASQGDYYEQYF,TGTGCCAGCCAGGGAGACTACTACGAGCAGTACTTC
TRBJ1-5,TRBV5-1,TRBD1,15,many,CASSTGQGASEPQHF,TGCGCCAGCAGCACAGGACAGGGGGCAAGTGAACCCCAGCATTTT
TRBJ2-3,TRBV7-3,TRBD2,14,.,CASSFGGAPDTQYF,TGTGCCAGCAGCTTCGGGGGGGCCCCAGATACGCAGTATTTT